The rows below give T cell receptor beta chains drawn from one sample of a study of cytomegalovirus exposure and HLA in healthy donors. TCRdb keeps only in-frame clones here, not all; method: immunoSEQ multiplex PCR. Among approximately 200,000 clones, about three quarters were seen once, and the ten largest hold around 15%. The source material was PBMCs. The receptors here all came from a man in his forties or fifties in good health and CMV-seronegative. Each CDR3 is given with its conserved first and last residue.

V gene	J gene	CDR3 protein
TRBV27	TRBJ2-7	CASSPTGSPSCEQYF
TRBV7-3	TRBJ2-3	CASSLPERASSDTQYF
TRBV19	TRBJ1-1	CASSRQGWTEAFF
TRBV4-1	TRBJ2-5	CASSQGGRVGETQYF
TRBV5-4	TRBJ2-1	CASSSQTGVGEQFF
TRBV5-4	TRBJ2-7	CASTRGNEQYF
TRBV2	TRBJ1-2	CASSEEGGGSYGYTF
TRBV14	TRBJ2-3	CASSQVGEADTQYF
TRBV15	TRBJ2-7	CATSRDGSAGSSSYEQYF
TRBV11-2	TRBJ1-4	CASSLRAGGATNEKLFF